This passage covers 3 T cell receptor beta chains from one sample sequenced in a study of human T cells and chemical hapten exposure. Using its own MiXCR run on the RACE reads, TCRdb lists one record per CDR3 protein. Among fewer than 140,000 distinct CDR3 sequences listed, 10% to 15% were seen once. Time point indicated: pre-sensitization, week 0. The treatment: therapeutic diphenylcyclopropenone sensitization with weekly scalp DPC. Sequences were derived from whole blood, sampled in connection with sensitization to the hapten diphenylcyclopropenone (DPC). The origin of the receptors is a woman in her 50s with alopecia areata. Some clones in this sample may be carry-over from other donors' samples.

This clonotype was observed once. The J gene is TRBJ2-7, the V gene TRBV5-1, with 8 bases fitting TRBD1. Trimming cost V 5 bases and J 7 bases; bases outside gene matches: 11. CDR1 is SGHRS, CDR2 YFSETQ, per germline. The length of the CDR3 is 14 residues. The CDR3, as DNA: TGCGCCAGCAGGCCCGACAGGGGAATTGGAGAGCAGTACTTC. Amino acid sequence: CASRPDRGIGEQYF. Full variable domain (remainder filled in from reference TRBV5-1 and TRBJ2-7): KAGVTQTPRYLIKTRGQQVTLSCSPISGHRSVSWYQQTPGQGLQFLFEYFSETQRNKGNFPGRFSGRQFSNSRSEMNVSTLELGDSALYLCASRPDRGIGEQYFGPGTRLTVT.

This clonotype was found many times. This chain links TRBV18 with TRBJ2-3, with 7 bases matching TRBD2. This CDR3 comprises 14 residues. The V segment lost 3 bases and the J segment 5 bases; nucleotides outside the gene matches: 5. The germline CDR1 and CDR2 sequences are KGHSH and LQKENI. The CDR3 sequence: CASSPGRGVDTQYF. In DNA, the CDR3 is TGTGCCAGCTCACCGGGACGGGGGGTAGATACGCAGTATTTT.

This clonotype was observed many times. This chain uses TRBV4-3 with TRBJ1-2, with 8 bases matching TRBD1. This CDR3 spans 15 amino acids. V was clipped by 3 bases and J by 4 bases; unmatched bases: 7. CDR1 is LGHNA and CDR2 is YSLEER in the germline V gene. The CDR3 loop reads CASSQRDRTSYGYTF. CDR3 nucleotides: TGCGCCAGCAGCCAGAGGGACAGGACATCCTATGGCTACACCTTC.